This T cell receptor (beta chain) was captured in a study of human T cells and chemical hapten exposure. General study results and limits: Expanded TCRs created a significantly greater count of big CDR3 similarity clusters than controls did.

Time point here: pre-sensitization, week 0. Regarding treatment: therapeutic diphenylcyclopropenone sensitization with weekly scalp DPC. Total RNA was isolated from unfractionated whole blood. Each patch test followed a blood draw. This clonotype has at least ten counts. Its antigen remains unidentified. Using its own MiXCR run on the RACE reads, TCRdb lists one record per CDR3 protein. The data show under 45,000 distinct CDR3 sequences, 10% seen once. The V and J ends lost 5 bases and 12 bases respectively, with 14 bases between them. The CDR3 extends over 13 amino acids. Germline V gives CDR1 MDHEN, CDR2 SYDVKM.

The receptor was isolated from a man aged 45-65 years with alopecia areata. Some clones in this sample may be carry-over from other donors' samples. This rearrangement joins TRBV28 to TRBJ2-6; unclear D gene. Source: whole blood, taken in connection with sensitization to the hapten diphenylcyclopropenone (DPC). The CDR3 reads CASSPTTSGVLTF. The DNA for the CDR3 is TGTGCCAGCAGTCCTACCACGTCGGGCGTCCTGACTTTC.